These 13 T cell receptor beta chains originate from one sample sequenced in a study of cytomegalovirus exposure and HLA in healthy donors. Use of 60 Vbeta and 13 Jbeta primers characterized the PCR. Generated by immunoSEQ multiplex PCR, the TCRdb table keeps only in-frame clones and is missing some. The sample holds 100,000 to 140,000 clones, 65% to 85% seen once. The sequenced sample consisted of PBMCs. These receptors were obtained from a man under 40 in good health and CMV-seronegative.

The chain carries TRBV7-3 and TRBJ2-1; 8 bases fit TRBD2. Per the germline V gene, CDR1 is SGHTA and CDR2 is FQGTGA. The CDR3 totals 13 residues. The V gene end was trimmed by 4 bases and the J gene end by 9 bases; junction bases not matched to a gene: 5. CDR3 coding DNA: TGTGCCAGCAGCTGGGGCGGGGGGAGTGAGCAGTTCTTC. Residues: CASSWGGGSEQFF.

The V and J genes are TRBV7-6 and TRBJ1-1, with TRBD1 identical over 7 bases. From germline, CDR1 is SGHVS and CDR2 FNYEAQ. CDR3 length: 15 residues. V was pared by 3 bases and J by 0 bases, with 4 bases of the junction left unmatched. Written as DNA, the CDR3 is TGTGCCAGCAGCTTGACAGGGCAACTGAACACTGAAGCTTTCTTT. Translated, it gives CASSLTGQLNTEAFF.

This clone was observed a single time. The V and J genes are TRBV7-9 and TRBJ2-1; TRBD2 agrees at 9 bases. V lost 6 bases and J lost 6; bases outside the gene matches: 9. The CDR3 covers 15 residues. CDR1 is SEHNR and CDR2 is FQNEAQ in the germline V gene (reference sequence). The CDR3 region is CASSDAGGPGNEQFF. CDR3 sequence (DNA): TGTGCCAGCAGTGACGCGGGGGGGCCGGGCAATGAGCAGTTCTTC.

This clone came up a few times. The J gene is TRBJ2-1, the V gene TRBV25-1, with 8 bases matching TRBD2. Unmatched junction bases numbered 1, after V lost 2 bases and J lost 7 bases. CDR3 length equals 13 residues. Germline V gene data show CDR1 as MGHDK and CDR2 as SYGVNS. Here the CDR3 reads CASSEREGNEQFF. CDR3 sequence (DNA): TGTGCCAGCAGTGAACGGGAGGGTAATGAGCAGTTCTTC. Full variable domain (missing parts from reference TRBV25-1 and TRBJ2-1): EADIYQTPRYLVIGTGKKITLECSQTMGHDKMYWYQQDPGMELHLIHYSYGVNSTEKGDLSSESTVSRIRTEHFPLTLESARPSHTSQYLCASSEREGNEQFFGPGTRLTVL.

The chain links TRBV29-1 to TRBJ2-7; 10 nucleotides match TRBD1. In germline, CDR1 is SQVTM, CDR2 ANQGSEA. The length of the CDR3 is 15 residues. The V segment lost 5 bases and the J segment 0 bases; nucleotides outside the gene matches: 7. The CDR3 loop reads CSVSGTGVLSYEQYF. The CDR3 DNA reads as TGCAGCGTTTCCGGGACAGGGGTCCTCTCCTACGAGCAGTACTTC.

The chain links TRBV27 to TRBJ1-5, with D unresolved. Germline CDR1 reads MNHEY; CDR2 reads SMNVEV (reference sequence). The CDR3 has 15 amino acids. The ends were cut back, 2 bases at V and 2 bases at J, with 10 bases in the middle. For the CDR3, the DNA is TGTGCCAGCAGTTTAGATAGCTGGGGCAATCAGCCCCAGCATTTT. Translation gives CASSLDSWGNQPQHF.

A word on this clone: Germline is not matched at one junction end, which may reflect a read error. The chain couples TRBV7-7 to TRBJ2-1; the match to TRBD2 covers 11 bases. The length of the CDR3 is 13 residues. Germline V gene lookup returns CDR1 SSHAT and CDR2 FNYEAQ (reference sequence). The CDR3 DNA is TGTGCTAGCAGCCCGGGACTAGCGGATGAGCAGTTCTTC. Protein: CASSPGLADEQFF. The entire variable domain, with the rest obtained from reference TRBV7-7 and TRBJ2-1, is as follows: GAGVSQSPRYKVTKRGQDVTLRCDPISSHATLYWYQQALGQGPEFLTYFNYEAQPDKSGLPSDRFSAERPEGSISTLTIQRTEQRDSAMYRCASSPGLADEQFFGPGTRLTVL.

The V gene is TRBV9, the J gene TRBJ2-3; D may be TRBD2 (7 bases). The V end was cut by 4 bases, the J end by 3 bases, with 15 bases between. This CDR3 region has 15 residues. CDR1 is SGDLS and CDR2 is YYNGEE in the germline V gene. CDR3 residues: CASSPGAGVTDTQYF. The DNA of the CDR3 is TGTGCCAGCAGCCCAGGGGCGGGAGTTACAGATACGCAGTATTTT.

This chain joins TRBV6-5 and TRBJ1-1, with D possibly matching TRBD1 (5 bases). With 8 bases removed from V and 10 bases from J, the gap between germline ends came to 14 bases. CDR3 size: 11 residues. The germline CDR1 and CDR2 sequences are MNHEY and SVGAGI. CDR3 nucleotides: TGTGCCAGCCGGGGGGGTTGGATAGCTTTCTTT. Its translation: CASRGGWIAFF.

The rearrangement links TRBV5-5 to TRBJ2-5; 9 bases fit TRBD2. The CDR3 length is 15 residues. CDR1 is SGHKS, CDR2 YYEKEE, per germline (reference sequence). V trimming: 7 bases; J trimming: 5 bases; junction bases outside the gene matches: 12. CDR3 in amino acids: CASGSERGVGETQYF. The CDR3 bases are TGTGCCAGCGGATCTGAGCGGGGGGTGGGGGAGACCCAGTACTTC.

The V gene is TRBV30, the J gene TRBJ1-4; D remains unclear. Trimming pared 1 base from V and 3 bases from J, leaving 6 bases between. From germline, CDR1 is GTSNPN and CDR2 SVGIG (reference sequence). This CDR3 has 13 residues. CDR3 sequence: CAWSGHPNEKLFF. CDR3 nucleotides: TGTGCCTGGAGTGGACACCCTAATGAAAAACTGTTTTTT.

V gene TRBV11-2 combines with J gene TRBJ2-1, with TRBD2 as a possible D gene (5 bases). The germline gives CDR1 SGHAT, CDR2 FQNNGV. This CDR3 spans 13 amino acids. The V and J ends lost 4 bases and 4 bases respectively, with 8 bases between them. The CDR3 DNA reads as TGTGCCAGCAGCTCTGGAGGATACAATGAGCAGTTCTTC. As protein: CASSSGGYNEQFF.

The chain has TRBV4-1 and TRBJ2-1; 12 bases match TRBD2. The CDR3 contains 17 residues. The germline CDR1 and CDR2 sequences are MGHRA and YSYEKL. V lost 4 bases, J lost 6 bases, and 10 bases stayed unmatched. The CDR3 spells CASSPRRLAGVSNEQFF. CDR3 coding DNA: TGCGCCAGCAGCCCTAGGAGACTAGCGGGAGTCAGCAATGAGCAGTTCTTC.